This passage covers 26 T cell receptor beta chains from one sample sequenced in a study of vaccination and CD4 T cells after COVID-19. Sequence data for DNA of cultured CD4+ T cells were generated by the Oncomine TCR Beta short-read assay. TCRdb recomputed calls from the PCR reads with MiXCR, one row per CDR3 protein. This table holds about 12,000 distinct CDR3 sequences, approximately 74% found once. Their cognate antigens are unknown. Sample treatment: approximately 9-day PBMC culture with coronavirus spike peptide pools or control peptides (ViraFEST assay). The sequencing sample was made of CD4+ T cells from blood, cultured in vitro. Every receptor here comes from a human donor who had recovered from COVID-19.

The rearrangement uses TRBV4-2 and TRBJ2-2, with 8 bases identical to TRBD2. Germline loops: CDR1 LGHNA, CDR2 YNFKEQ. V lost 5 bases and J lost 7; bases outside the gene matches: 9. This CDR3 spans 15 amino acids. The CDR3 sequence is CASSRGTSGGGELFF. CDR3 bases: TGTGCCAGCAGCAGAGGAACTAGCGGTGGCGGGGAGCTGTTTTTT.

This sequence joins TRBV24-1 and TRBJ1-5, with TRBD1 as a possible D gene (5 bases). This CDR3 is built from 14 residues. The germline CDR1 and CDR2 sequences are KGHDR and SFDVKD. The V end lost 6 bases, the J end lost 3 bases, and 11 bases lay between the germline ends. The CDR3 DNA is TGTGCCACCAGTTACGCAGGGTTCAATCAGCCCCAGCATTTT. Translation gives CATSYAGFNQPQHF.

The V gene is TRBV27, the J gene TRBJ2-7; D is unresolved. This CDR3 has 14 residues. Trimming removed 3 bases at V and 2 bases at J, with 11 bases between. Per germline, CDR1 MNHEY and CDR2 SMNVEV (reference sequence). CDR3 protein: CASSFTDKPYEQYF. The CDR3 nucleotides read TGTGCCAGCAGTTTCACCGATAAACCCTACGAGCAGTACTTC.

The V call is TRBV4-3, the J call TRBJ1-1; 10 bases map to TRBD1. V gave up 3 bases and J gave up 10 bases; unmatched junction bases: 8. CDR3 length: 14 amino acids. Per the germline V gene, CDR1 is LGHNA and CDR2 is YSLEER. The CDR3 nucleotides are TGCGCCAGCAGCCATACCGCCGGGACAGGGGTAGCTTTCTTT. Its translation is CASSHTAGTGVAFF.

V and J are TRBV7-2 and TRBJ2-7, with D possibly being TRBD2 (6 bases). The V gene's germline CDR1 is SGHTA and CDR2 FQGNSA. There are 12 residues in the CDR3. The V end lost 6 bases, the J end lost 1 base, and 7 bases lay between the germline ends. CDR3 nucleotides: TGTGCCAGCAGACTAGCTTCCTACGAGCAGTACTTC. As protein: CASRLASYEQYF. The whole variable domain, remainder taken from reference TRBV7-2 and TRBJ2-7, is GAGVSQSPSNKVTEKGKDVELRCDPISGHTALYWYRQSLGQGLEFLIYFQGNSAPDKSGLPSDRFSAERTGGSVSTLTIQRTQQEDSAVYLCASRLASYEQYFGPGTRLTVT.

The chain couples TRBV6-5 to TRBJ1-2, with 8 bases identical to TRBD1. Per the germline V gene, CDR1 is MNHEY and CDR2 is SVGAGI. The CDR3 runs 14 residues. V was pared by 2 bases and J by 4 bases, with 3 bases of the junction left unmatched. CDR3 in amino acids: CASSYDRGRYGYTF. CDR3 bases: TGTGCCAGCAGTTACGACAGGGGACGCTATGGCTACACCTTC.

This chain connects TRBV7-9 to TRBJ2-3; D gene ambiguous. V lost 1 base, J lost 5 bases, and 7 bases lay in between. The CDR3 runs 13 residues. Per the germline V gene, CDR1 is SEHNR and CDR2 is FQNEAQ (reference sequence). The chain's CDR3 is CASSLGKGDTQYF. The CDR3 DNA is TGTGCCAGCAGCTTAGGGAAAGGAGATACGCAGTATTTT. The full variable domain, in which reference TRBV7-9 and TRBJ2-3 provide the parts outside the CDR3, is DTGVSQNPRHKITKRGQNVTFRCDPISEHNRLYWYRQTLGQGPEFLTYFQNEAQLEKSRLLSDRFSAERPKGSFSTLEIQRTEQGDSAMYLCASSLGKGDTQYFGPGTRLTVL.

The V call is TRBV6-2 or TRBV6-3, the J call TRBJ2-1; 11 bases fit TRBD1. Per the germline V gene, CDR1 is MNHEY and CDR2 is SVGEGT. The CDR3 contains 15 residues. After removal of 3 bases from V and 7 bases from J, the junction contained 5 bases not matched to a gene. As DNA, the CDR3 is TGTGCCAGCAGTTATCGTCGGGACAGGGGGAATGAGCAGTTCTTC. Amino acid sequence: CASSYRRDRGNEQFF.

This chain links TRBV6-4 with TRBJ2-2, with a weak D call TRBD2 (6 bases). Germline CDR1 MRHNA, CDR2 SNTAGT. V lost 3 bases and J lost 6, with 14 bases in between. The CDR3 contains 15 residues. The CDR3 DNA follows: TGTGCCAGCAGTGAAGGGACTTTTGGGCCCGGGGAGCTGTTTTTT. Its translation: CASSEGTFGPGELFF.

This clonotype is a singleton in its sample. The chain couples TRBV7-6 to TRBJ2-7; 9 bases fit TRBD2. CDR3 length: 15 residues. Per germline, CDR1 SGHVS and CDR2 FNYEAQ. V dropped 2 bases and J dropped 1; count of bases not matched to a gene: 3. The CDR3 is CASSLYTSGSYEQYF. The CDR3 nucleotides are TGTGCCAGCAGCTTATATACTAGCGGGTCCTACGAGCAGTACTTC.

The genes are TRBV19 and TRBJ1-5; 7 bases match TRBD1. Looked up from germline, CDR1 is LNHDA and CDR2 is SQIVND (reference sequence). The CDR3 runs 14 residues. Unmatched junction bases numbered 2, after V lost 5 bases and J lost 1 base. The CDR3, as DNA: TGTGCCAGTAGTGGGGGACAGAGCAATCAGCCCCAGCATTTT. It yields the protein CASSGGQSNQPQHF.

The chain uses TRBV20-1 and TRBJ1-2, with D perhaps TRBD1 (5 bases). Looked up from germline, CDR1 is DFQATT and CDR2 is SNEGSKA (reference sequence). The CDR3 has 14 amino acids. Trimming stripped 0 bases from V and 3 bases from J, with 11 bases between. CDR3 bases: TGCAGTGCTAGAGATGTACAGGCTCACTATGGCTACACCTTC. It translates to CSARDVQAHYGYTF.

J is TRBJ1-1 and V is TRBV20-1; 8 bases match TRBD1. The CDR3 is made up of 13 amino acids. V was pared by 3 bases and J by 5 bases, with 5 bases of the junction left unmatched. The germline CDR1 and CDR2 sequences are DFQATT and SNEGSKA (reference sequence). The CDR3 DNA is TGCAGTGCTAGGGACAGGGAGGTGACTGAAGCTTTCTTT. Translating gives CSARDREVTEAFF.

The chain has TRBV19 and TRBJ1-5, with D perhaps TRBD1 (5 bases). CDR3 length equals 18 residues. Germline lookup yields CDR1 LNHDA and CDR2 SQIVND (reference sequence). The ends were cut back, 1 base at V and 9 bases at J, with 25 bases in the middle. CDR3 residues: CASSIGGITDNWGRPQHF. CDR3 nucleotide sequence: TGTGCCAGTAGTATAGGCGGCATTACTGACAATTGGGGCCGGCCCCAGCATTTT.

The gene calls are TRBV7-2 and TRBJ1-5; a weak D match, TRBD1 (6 bases). V shed 1 base and J shed 7 bases, with 23 bases lying between them. Germline-derived CDR1 and CDR2 are SGHTA and FQGNSA. The CDR3 loop spans 18 amino acids. CDR3 sequence: CASSLGGYLQIQGQPQHF. CDR3 nucleotide sequence: TGTGCCAGCAGCTTAGGGGGGTATCTTCAAATCCAGGGGCAGCCCCAGCATTTT.

The chain is built from TRBV19 and TRBJ2-7; a possible D gene is TRBD2 (6 bases). The CDR3 extends over 15 amino acids. The V and J ends lost 5 bases and 7 bases respectively, with 21 bases between them. Germline CDR1 LNHDA, CDR2 SQIVND (reference sequence). For the CDR3, the DNA is TGTGCCAGTAGTTCGGTCGGGGGACCTCTGGGGGAGCAGTACTTC. This sequence encodes CASSSVGGPLGEQYF.

This clonotype has only a few counts. V and J are TRBV28 and TRBJ1-5, with D unresolved. V dropped 7 bases and J dropped 0 bases, with 10 bases sitting between them. This CDR3 is built from 14 residues. Germline V gene lookup returns CDR1 MDHEN and CDR2 SYDVKM. The CDR3 loop is CASIGYHSNQPQHF. As DNA, the CDR3 is TGTGCCAGCATTGGGTATCATAGCAATCAGCCCCAGCATTTT.

The J gene is TRBJ1-5, the V gene TRBV27; D is uncertain. The CDR3 consists of 15 residues. V lost 4 bases and J lost 2, with 12 bases in between. The germline gives CDR1 MNHEY, CDR2 SMNVEV (reference sequence). CDR3 coding DNA: TGTGCCAGCAGTTCCCCAGGCAGAGGCAATCAGCCCCAGCATTTT. Its protein product is CASSSPGRGNQPQHF.

This clonotype was seen a single time. V is TRBV15 and J is TRBJ2-7; TRBD1 matches at 9 bases. Per the germline V gene, CDR1 is LNHNV and CDR2 is YYDKDF (reference sequence). The CDR3 sequence is 16 residues long. J lost 2 bases, V lost 3 bases, and 8 bases had no gene match. This CDR3 is CATSSPGTGKTYEQYF. The DNA of the CDR3 is TGTGCCACCAGCAGTCCAGGGACAGGGAAGACCTACGAGCAGTACTTC.

This clonotype was found once. The chain employs TRBV19 and TRBJ2-5, with 10 bases fitting TRBD1. Germline trimming cut 6 bases from V and 3 bases from J; bases unmatched to any gene: 7. This CDR3 has 15 residues. Per the germline V gene, CDR1 is LNHDA and CDR2 is SQIVND (reference sequence). The CDR3 region has the DNA TGTGCCAGTAGGAGGACAGGGGGTTCAGAAGAGACCCAGTACTTC. Translated: CASRRTGGSEETQYF.

This clonotype has more than one count but fewer than ten. The DNA of the CDR3 is TGCAGTGTCTGGGATGGCTACACCTTC. Translating it yields CSVWDGYTF. V gene TRBV20-1 combines with J gene TRBJ1-2; the D is unclear. The CDR3 contains 9 residues. V lost 7 bases, J lost 6 bases, and 6 bases lay in between. Per germline, CDR1 DFQATT and CDR2 SNEGSKA (reference sequence).

V usage is TRBV7-7 and J usage is TRBJ2-1; the match to TRBD2 covers 12 bases. The CDR3 sequence is 15 residues long. V shed 5 bases and J 5 bases; nucleotides not matched to a gene: 4. Germline V gene sequence: CDR1 SSHAT, CDR2 FNYEAQ (reference sequence). The DNA for the CDR3 is TGTGCCAGCAGCCCGAGACTAGCGGGAGACAATGAGCAGTTCTTC. This translates into CASSPRLAGDNEQFF. Using reference TRBV7-7 and TRBJ2-1 for the parts outside the CDR3, the full variable domain is GAGVSQSPRYKVTKRGQDVTLRCDPISSHATLYWYQQALGQGPEFLTYFNYEAQPDKSGLPSDRFSAERPEGSISTLTIQRTEQRDSAMYRCASSPRLAGDNEQFFGPGTRLTVL.

This chain's CDR3 is CSAPDLIRGGELFF. The CDR3, as DNA: TGCAGTGCTCCAGACCTCATCAGGGGCGGGGAGCTGTTTTTT. The chain has TRBV20-1 and TRBJ2-2, with D possibly TRBD1 on 6 matching bases. The CDR3 is 14 amino acids. The V and J ends lost 5 bases and 7 bases respectively, with 17 bases between them. The germline CDR1 and CDR2 sequences are DFQATT and SNEGSKA (reference sequence).

This chain connects TRBV20-1 to TRBJ1-6; the match to TRBD1 covers 7 bases. V was clipped by 1 base and J by 6 bases; unmatched bases: 12. The CDR3 spans 17 residues. From germline, CDR1 is DFQATT and CDR2 SNEGSKA (reference sequence). The CDR3 sequence: CSARGLGGTSLNSPLHF. DNA of the CDR3: TGCAGTGCTAGAGGATTAGGGGGCACGTCCCTTAATTCACCCCTCCACTTT.

The chain carries TRBV10-1 and TRBJ2-7; D tentatively reads TRBD1 or TRBD2 (5 bases each). Germline V gene sequence: CDR1 WNHNN, CDR2 SYGVQD (reference sequence). Trimming removed 11 bases at V and 2 bases at J, with 22 bases between. This CDR3 spans 15 amino acids. The CDR3 reads CASSTSGTGTYEQYF. The CDR3 coding sequence is TGCGCCTCCTCTACCTCCGGGACGGGGACCTACGAGCAGTACTTC.

The chain combines TRBV7-9 with TRBJ1-6; maybe TRBD1 (6 bases). V lost 1 base and J lost 9, with 10 bases in between. The length of the CDR3 is 14 residues. The germline V gene encodes CDR1 SEHNR and CDR2 FQNEAQ (reference sequence). The CDR3, as DNA: TGTGCCAGCAGCTTAGTACAGGGAGGTTCACCCCTCCACTTT. Translation gives CASSLVQGGSPLHF.